Detailed here is one TCR beta chain. As yet, its antigen is unknown. This entry belongs to a study of regulatory and conventional T cells in RAG deficiency. Overall study results and limits: Compared with controls, unique Treg TCR beta sequences dropped around 92-fold in Omenn syndrome and CID/AS.

Assay used: immunoSEQ multiplex PCR; TCRdb lists only in-frame clones, some missing. The table lists fewer than 40,000 clones, more than 90% of them singletons, with about 0.35% in the top ten. This CDR3 has 15 residues. Per germline, CDR1 SGHNT and CDR2 YYREEE (reference sequence). The V gene end was trimmed by 4 bases and the J gene end by 7 bases; junction bases not matched to a gene: 12. Conventional CD4+ T cells were sorted from blood as CD25-low CD127-high cells. These data also featured in a second study, about regulatory T cells. According to that study: The PCR used 52 TRBV and 13 TRBJ primers. Regulatory T cells showed the strongest V-J pair restriction and V/J gene skewing among patient repertoires.

Sample: CD25- CD4+ T cells sorted from blood. J is TRBJ2-7 and V is TRBV5-4, with 9 nucleotides matching TRBD1. The receptor was derived from a human donor in good health. The CDR3 loop reads CASSLAGTGSLEQYF. CDR3 DNA sequence: TGTGCCAGCAGCCTAGCCGGGACAGGGAGCTTGGAGCAGTACTTC.